The 5 T cell receptor beta chains reported below all come from one sample, sequenced in a study of PD-L1 blockade in urothelial cancer (dated by TCRdb to between 2016 and 2019). Library preparation was by the immunoSEQ multiplex PCR assay. The clones in this table, taken by TCRdb from immuneACCESS, are in-frame only. Not every clone is retained; where verified, under half of the shortfall comes from an unresolved V gene, and the cause of the rest is unknown. Recorded for this sample are roughly 26,000 clones; around 90% of them occurred a single time. The ten largest clones represent 2.5% to 3.5% of the sample. The source was PBMCs, collected around atezolizumab (anti-PD-L1) treatment. The source is a man aged 50 or older with urothelial cancer.

This chain uses TRBV7-2 with TRBJ2-4, with TRBD2 identical over 8 bases. V lost 5 bases to trimming and J lost 3 bases; unmatched junction nucleotides: 9. The CDR3 is 16 amino acids. The germline CDR1 and CDR2 sequences are SGHTA and FQGNSA. CDR3 in DNA: TGTGCCAGCAGCCCAATGCGGGGGGATGGCAAAAACATTCAGTACTTC. Its protein is CASSPMRGDGKNIQYF. The whole variable domain, remainder taken from reference TRBV7-2 and TRBJ2-4, is GAGVSQSPSNKVTEKGKDVELRCDPISGHTALYWYRQSLGQGLEFLIYFQGNSAPDKSGLPSDRFSAERTGGSVSTLTIQRTQQEDSAVYLCASSPMRGDGKNIQYFGAGTRLSVL.

J is TRBJ1-6 and V is TRBV11-1; D uncertain. CDR3 size: 13 residues. Trimming left V 2 bases short and J 7 bases short, with 6 bases between. The germline V gene encodes CDR1 SGHAT and CDR2 FQDESV (reference sequence). As DNA, the CDR3 is TGTGCCAGCAGCTTAAACCAGAATTCACCCCTCCACTTT. Translating it yields CASSLNQNSPLHF.

For the CDR3, the DNA is TGCAGCGTCGTCGGACAGGGACAACACTACGAGCAGTACTTC. Its translation is CSVVGQGQHYEQYF. The chain employs TRBV29-1 and TRBJ2-7, with 8 bases matching TRBD1. Germline CDR1 and CDR2: SQVTM and ANQGSEA. V gave up 6 bases and J gave up 3 bases; unmatched junction bases: 10. The CDR3 runs 14 residues.

The gene calls are TRBV11-2 and TRBJ2-2; the match to TRBD2 covers 14 bases. The CDR3 sequence is 18 residues long. The V and J ends lost 5 bases and 3 bases, in that order; junction bases with no gene match: 8. Germline CDR1 and CDR2: SGHAT and FQNNGV. CDR3 sequence reads: CASSPGLAGGGYTGELFF. CDR3 coding DNA: TGTGCCAGCAGCCCAGGACTAGCGGGGGGCGGGTACACCGGGGAGCTGTTTTTT.

The V call is TRBV5-4, the J call TRBJ2-1, with TRBD2 matching over 10 bases. J was trimmed by 8 bases and V by 2 bases; bases with no gene match: 7. This CDR3 is 15 amino acids long. CDR1 and CDR2 (germline): SGHNT, YYREEE (reference sequence). CDR3 in amino acids: CASSLRASGGDEQFF. The CDR3 DNA reads as TGTGCCAGCAGCTTACGAGCTAGCGGGGGCGATGAGCAGTTCTTC.